These T cell receptor beta chains were read from a single sample in a study of CD8 T cells in ankylosing spondylitis. TCRdb re-called the 5' RACE reads with MiXCR, one entry per CDR3 protein. This table holds about 500,000 distinct CDR3 sequences, about 5% found once. The sequencing input was blood, either unsorted or a sorted T cell fraction (not recorded which). These receptors came from a male donor with ankylosing spondylitis. CDR3s include the opening cysteine and the closing phenylalanine or tryptophan. A D gene is named only where the DNA matches it firmly. A row's size may be missing; if present it is once, few, many or a size class.

d_gene	j_gene	v_gene	abundance	CDR3aa	CDR3nt
TRBD2	TRBJ2-3	TRBV7-2	many	CASSFWGLAGVSDTQYF	TGTGCCAGCAGCTTTTGGGGACTAGCGGGAGTTTCAGATACGCAGTATTTT
TRBD1	TRBJ2-7	TRBV5-6	many	CASRRTGASYEQYF	TGTGCCAGCAGGCGGACAGGAGCCTCCTACGAGCAGTACTTC
.	TRBJ2-7	TRBV10-3	few	CAIKPDSYEQYF	TGTGCCATCAAACCTGACAGTTACGAGCAGTACTTC
.	TRBJ2-5	TRBV20-1	many	CSGQERETQYF	TGCAGTGGCCAGGAAAGAGAGACCCAGTACTTC
.	TRBJ2-2	TRBV5-1	many	CASSLDGSRGTGELFF	TGCGCCAGCAGCTTGGACGGGAGTCGGGGCACCGGGGAGCTGTTTTTT
.	TRBJ2-6	TRBV29-1	many	CSVEDGNYQLSGANVLTF	TGCAGCGTTGAAGACGGTAACTACCAACTCTCTGGGGCCAACGTCCTGACTTTC
.	TRBJ2-7	TRBV2	.	CASREERSHYEQYF	TGTGCCAGCAGGGAGGAGCGATCCCACTACGAGCAGTACTTC
.	TRBJ1-1	TRBV20-1	many	CSAAGFGAFF	TGCAGTGCCGCAGGGTTTGGGGCTTTCTTT
TRBD1	TRBJ1-2	TRBV4-1	many	CASSQDPGQGFGYTF	TGCGCCAGCAGCCAGGATCCGGGACAGGGCTTTGGCTACACCTTC
TRBD2	TRBJ2-1	TRBV4-3	many	CASSPRGSGDNEQFF	TGCGCCAGCAGCCCCCGGGGGAGCGGGGACAATGAGCAGTTCTTC
.	TRBJ1-5	TRBV28	many	CASSLSSGRQPQHF	TGTGCCAGCAGTTTATCTTCTGGACGACAGCCCCAGCATTTT
.	TRBJ1-2	TRBV20-1	many	CSARALNYGYTF	TGCAGTGCAAGAGCCCTAAACTATGGCTACACCTTC
TRBD2	TRBJ2-7	TRBV15	few	CATSRKEGGLAGGSYEQYF	TGTGCCACCAGCAGAAAAGAAGGGGGCCTAGCGGGAGGCTCCTACGAGCAGTACTTC
.	TRBJ2-1	TRBV20-1	many	CSGGYIPSSYNEQFF	TGCAGTGGAGGGTATATCCCGAGCTCCTACAATGAGCAGTTCTTC
TRBD2	TRBJ2-1	TRBV7-9	.	CASSLVGTSGRRFF	TGTGCCAGCAGCTTAGTTGGGACTAGCGGACGGCGGTTCTTC
.	TRBJ2-7	TRBV28	few	CASSLISDSSYEQYF	TGTGCCAGCAGTTTGATCTCAGATAGCTCCTACGAGCAGTACTTC
.	TRBJ1-3	TRBV20-1	many	CSVSGRNSGNTIYF	TGCAGTGTTTCGGGCAGGAACTCTGGAAACACCATATATTTT
TRBD1	TRBJ2-3	TRBV7-8	many	CASSPWTGAGTDTQYF	TGTGCCAGCAGCCCGTGGACAGGGGCAGGCACAGATACGCAGTATTTT
.	TRBJ1-5	TRBV27	many	CASSFSGSRNQPQHF	TGTGCCAGCAGTTTTTCCGGCAGTCGGAATCAGCCCCAGCATTTT
TRBD1	TRBJ1-5	TRBV11-2	few	CASSPRGGGGQPQHF	TGTGCCAGCAGCCCAAGAGGAGGGGGCGGTCAGCCCCAGCATTTT
.	TRBJ1-2	TRBV4-1	few	CASSQVIQSRDPLNYGYTF	TGCGCCAGCAGCCAAGTAATTCAGTCTAGGGACCCACTTAACTATGGCTACACCTTC
.	TRBJ1-3	TRBV5-1	many	CASSASGSGNTIYF	TGCGCCAGCAGCGCCTCAGGTTCTGGAAACACCATATATTTT
.	TRBJ1-3	TRBV6-1	many	CASFIPGAGNTIYF	TGTGCCAGCTTCATCCCAGGGGCTGGAAACACCATATATTTT
TRBD2	TRBJ2-1	TRBV5-1	many	CASRPYTGTSGLVEQFF	TGCGCCAGCAGACCTTACACCGGGACTAGCGGGCTAGTTGAGCAGTTCTTC
TRBD1	TRBJ1-4	TRBV4-3	once	CASSQGGTGTATNEKLFF	TGCGCCAGCAGCCAAGGAGGGACAGGGACCGCAACTAATGAAAAACTGTTTTTT
.	TRBJ2-5	TRBV20-1	many	CSAKQETQYF	TGCAGTGCTAAACAAGAGACCCAGTACTTC
TRBD2	TRBJ2-5	TRBV20-1	many	CSATRLAGVETQYF	TGCAGTGCTACCCGACTAGCGGGAGTGGAGACCCAGTACTTC
.	TRBJ1-2	TRBV5-6	once	CAISPGLLCDRKNYGYTF	TGTGCCATCAGCCCCGGGCTCCTCTGCGACAGAAAGAACTATGGCTACACCTTC
TRBD1	TRBJ1-2	TRBV28	many	CASNIHPGTGGKDYGYTF	TGTGCCAGCAACATACACCCGGGGACAGGGGGCAAGGACTATGGCTACACCTTC
.	TRBJ1-2	TRBV7-9	many	CASSLAVYGYTF	TGTGCCAGCAGCTTAGCAGTCTATGGCTACACCTTC
.	TRBJ2-1	TRBV12-3/TRBV12-4	many	CASSLALDLGFF	TGTGCCAGCAGTTTAGCCCTCGACCTTGGGTTCTTC
TRBD2	TRBJ2-3	TRBV20-1	many	CSARLPGLRMTDTQYF	TGCAGTGCTAGACTTCCGGGACTACGGATGACAGATACGCAGTATTTT
.	TRBJ1-2	TRBV7-9	many	CASSPTLDGYTF	TGTGCCAGCAGCCCTACACTGGATGGCTACACCTTC
.	TRBJ2-7	TRBV11-2	.	CASSLVPLNLAARGEQYF	TGTGCCAGCAGCTTAGTCCCACTTAACTTAGCGGCCCGGGGCGAGCAGTACTTC
TRBD2	TRBJ2-1	TRBV6-1	few	CASSLAGGLGTYNEQFF	TGTGCCAGCAGCCTAGCGGGAGGGCTGGGGACCTACAATGAGCAGTTCTTC
.	TRBJ2-1	TRBV4-2	many	CASSPRLDEQFF	TGTGCCAGCAGCCCCCGACTAGATGAGCAGTTCTTC
.	TRBJ1-3	TRBV6-5	many	CASSYKGSSGNTIYF	TGTGCCAGCAGTTACAAGGGGTCTTCTGGAAACACCATATATTTT
TRBD2	TRBJ2-7	TRBV5-1	many	CASSLVAGGINEQYF	TGCGCCAGCAGCTTGGTAGCGGGAGGGATTAACGAGCAGTACTTC
.	TRBJ2-7	TRBV4-3	many	CASSQDTGTTPHF	TGCGCCAGCAGCCAAGATACCGGGACAACCCCCCACTTC
.	TRBJ1-1	TRBV29-1	many	CSVEGQWNTEAFF	TGCAGCGTTGAAGGGCAGTGGAACACTGAAGCTTTCTTT
TRBD2	TRBJ2-2	TRBV7-2	many	CASSLEPAGARTGELFF	TGTGCCAGCAGCTTAGAGCCAGCGGGGGCGCGAACCGGGGAGCTGTTTTTT
TRBD1	TRBJ2-7	TRBV15	many	CATSREQGRTGEQYF	TGTGCCACCAGCAGAGAACAGGGGAGAACGGGCGAGCAGTACTTC
.	TRBJ1-5	TRBV2	once	CASSIEYSNQPQHF	TGTGCCAGCAGTATCGAGTATAGCAATCAGCCCCAGCATTTT
TRBD1	TRBJ2-5	TRBV11-2	many	CASSPAPFRDRVGF	TGTGCCAGCAGCCCGGCCCCCTTCCGGGACAGGGTAGGCTTC
.	TRBJ2-1	TRBV5-1	many	CASSPLAGVSYNEQFF	TGCGCCAGCAGCCCGCTCGCGGGTGTCAGCTACAATGAGCAGTTCTTC
TRBD1	TRBJ1-2	TRBV2	many	CASTRDRGSSGYTF	TGTGCCAGCACCAGGGACAGGGGATCCTCTGGCTACACCTTC
.	TRBJ2-2	TRBV12-3/TRBV12-4	many	CASSLRVSGELFF	TGTGCCAGCAGTCTTAGGGTGTCCGGGGAGCTGTTTTTT
TRBD1	TRBJ2-5	TRBV5-1	many	CASSLTGQGALRGKETQYF	TGCGCCAGCAGCTTAACCGGACAGGGGGCCTTGAGAGGGAAAGAGACCCAGTACTTC
.	TRBJ1-2	TRBV2	few	CASSDIDTYGYTF	TGTGCCAGCAGTGATATAGATACCTATGGCTACACCTTC
TRBD2	TRBJ2-1	TRBV6-2/TRBV6-3	.	CASSTTSGSSYNEQFF	TGTGCCAGCAGCACGACTAGCGGGTCCTCCTACAATGAGCAGTTCTTC
.	TRBJ2-3	TRBV28	many	CASSYRRGLLTDTQYF	TGTGCCAGCAGCTACCGGAGGGGGCTACTCACAGATACGCAGTATTTT
TRBD1	TRBJ2-6	TRBV12-3/TRBV12-4	many	CASSATGAGANVLTF	TGTGCCAGCAGTGCGACAGGGGCCGGGGCCAACGTCCTGACTTTC
TRBD1	TRBJ1-2	TRBV5-4	many	CASSRTGLYYGYTF	TGTGCCAGCAGCCGGACAGGGTTGTACTATGGCTACACCTTC
.	TRBJ2-3	TRBV9	many	CASSVARDTQYF	TGTGCCAGCAGCGTAGCAAGGGATACGCAGTATTTT
.	TRBJ2-7	TRBV10-3	many	CAIRADTFSYEQYF	TGTGCCATCAGGGCCGATACTTTTTCCTACGAGCAGTACTTC
.	TRBJ2-3	TRBV15	many	CATSRDVGVSTDTQYF	TGTGCCACCAGCAGAGATGTGGGGGTGAGCACAGATACGCAGTATTTT
.	TRBJ1-2	TRBV27	few	CASSLEGQANYGYTF	TGTGCCAGCAGTTTAGAAGGCCAGGCTAACTATGGCTACACCTTC
TRBD1	TRBJ2-7	TRBV19	.	CASSATGQGTYEQYF	TGTGCCAGTAGTGCGACTGGACAGGGAACCTACGAGCAGTACTTC
TRBD1	TRBJ2-7	TRBV5-1	many	CASSLATGQASYEQYF	TGCGCCAGCAGCTTGGCCACGGGACAGGCCTCCTACGAGCAGTACTTC
TRBD2	TRBJ2-1	TRBV20-1	many	CSARIGGDYNEQFF	TGCAGTGCTAGAATCGGGGGGGACTACAATGAGCAGTTCTTC